The clone carrying this T cell receptor (beta chain) was recorded many times. The sample comes from a study of quantifying T cell responses using KT2 cells. Study context: Reverse transcription used primers in the TCR alpha and beta constant regions.

An oligo carrying a UMI was ligated to the cDNA 3' end. An equimolar mix of RC1.1 and RC1.2 primed the beta chain across TRBC1 and TRBC2. TCRdb fed the UMI-ligation and nested PCR reads into MiXCR, producing one record per CDR3 protein. The sample holds tens of thousands of distinct CDR3 sequences, roughly 12% seen once. The germline gives CDR1 MGHRA, CDR2 YSYEKL. Trimming stripped 1 base from V and 2 bases from J, with 12 bases between. The CDR3 loop spans 15 amino acids. The sample is PBMC spiked with counted cells of clone KT2. This TCR was recovered from a human donor. The chain is built from TRBV4-1 and TRBJ2-7; D might be TRBD1 (5 bases). The sample comprised PBMCs spiked with cells of the T cell clone KT2. This chain's CDR3 is CASSQVWAGTYEQYF. The CDR3 DNA sequence: TGCGCCAGCAGCCAAGTTTGGGCAGGGACCTACGAGCAGTACTTC.